A single TCR beta chain is shown here with its context. Its antigen is as yet unknown. Clones were read by immunoSEQ multiplex PCR, and TCRdb kept only the in-frame ones, dropping some. The data contain about 3,800 clones, more than 20% of them singletons. The source of the sample is a study of sequential checkpoint blockade in melanoma. Overall study context: Both treatment sequences were followed by maintenance nivolumab.

Treatment given: randomized to nivolumab then ipilimumab (arm A) or the reverse (arm B). DNA-damaging chemotherapy had not been given to any patient beforehand. Findings of the study overall: For nivolumab-first patients, baseline tumor clonality was associated with response. Patients with week-13 increases in T-cell fraction and clonality benefited about 30 times more often.

The V and J ends lost 3 bases and 0 bases respectively, with 13 bases between them. Germline CDR1 is LGHNT and CDR2 is FRNRAP. The CDR3 is 16 residues long. This chain links TRBV12-5 with TRBJ2-3; D not resolved. The sequence derives from a human donor with melanoma. The sample in question was tumor tissue (inferred from file names), obtained from a patient given nivolumab and ipilimumab in sequence. CDR3 sequence: CASGLQLSSSTDTQYF. The CDR3 DNA reads TGTGCTAGTGGTTTACAGCTTTCTTCTAGCACAGATACGCAGTATTTT. Together with reference TRBV12-5 and TRBJ2-3, the CDR3 gives the full variable domain: DARVTQTPRHKVTEMGQEVTMRCQPILGHNTVFWYRQTMMQGLELLAYFRNRAPLDDSGMPKDRFSAEMPDATLATLKIQPSEPRDSAVYFCASGLQLSSSTDTQYFGPGTRLTVL.